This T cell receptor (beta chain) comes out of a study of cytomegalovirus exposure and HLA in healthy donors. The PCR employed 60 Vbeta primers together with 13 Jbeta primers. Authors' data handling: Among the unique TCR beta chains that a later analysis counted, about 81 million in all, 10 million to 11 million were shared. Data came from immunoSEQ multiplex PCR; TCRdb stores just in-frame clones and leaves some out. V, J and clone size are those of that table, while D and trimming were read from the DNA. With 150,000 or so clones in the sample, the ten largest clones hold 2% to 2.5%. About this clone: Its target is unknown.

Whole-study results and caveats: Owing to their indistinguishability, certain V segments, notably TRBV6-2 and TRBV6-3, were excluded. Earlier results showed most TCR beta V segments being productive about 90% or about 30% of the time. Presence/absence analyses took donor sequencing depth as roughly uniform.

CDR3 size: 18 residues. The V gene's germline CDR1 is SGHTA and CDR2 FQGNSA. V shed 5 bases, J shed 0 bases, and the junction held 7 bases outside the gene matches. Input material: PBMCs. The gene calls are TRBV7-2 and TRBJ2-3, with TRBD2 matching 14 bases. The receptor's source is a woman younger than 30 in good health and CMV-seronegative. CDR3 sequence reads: CASSARTSGRSSTDTQYF. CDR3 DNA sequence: TGTGCCAGCAGCGCGCGGACTAGCGGGAGGTCTAGCACAGATACGCAGTATTTT.